This TCR beta chain was sequenced during a study of blood T cells in healthy people across ages (dated by TCRdb to 2013 to 2016). Concerning the study at large: In model experiments, template switching captured roughly one uniquely barcoded TCR beta cDNA molecule for every two T cells. To track age-related changes in TCR beta repertoire diversity, the study relied on deep sequencing normalized with unique cDNA molecular identifiers. The donors were divided into four age groups: young (average about 16 years), middle-aged (about 40), aged (under 70) and long-lived (approximately 74). Using the same blood draw, the study looked at two additional independent replicas of 1 million unique cDNA reads for two donors, one aged 18 to 30 and the other aged 80 or older.

Remarks on this clonotype: What this receptor recognizes is not known. The record has no base qualities; no much larger clone is one base away.

V sheds 4 bases and J sheds 3 bases, leaving 13 bases between their ends. The CDR3 goes from the cysteine to the phenylalanine over 15 residues. The kept DNA is CDR3 alone, 45 bases in frame from the first base. The germline V gene yields MNHEY for CDR1 and SVGAGI for CDR2. Libraries were built with 5' RACE. The instrument was an Illumina HiSeq 2500. A second roughly 7 to 11 cycle PCR used a sample-barcoded 5' primer and a J-beta primer mix. Each TCR beta cDNA molecule received a unique molecular identifier from a template-switch 5' adaptor carrying 12 random nucleotides. At least 2.5 million CDR3-containing paired-end reads were obtained from each sample. All of the RNA was converted into first-strand cDNA using the Mint cDNA synthesis kit, with a TRBC-specific oligonucleotide serving as the primer. Following uracil-DNA glycosylase treatment, a first 18-cycle PCR with universal primers M1SS and BC2_uni_R was performed on all cDNA. Per the original workflow: Each sample was normalized by randomly selecting 1 million high-quality reads, each carrying a distinct molecular identifier. Instead of being binned into consensus sequences, reads that shared molecular identifiers were thrown out. MiTCR, run with a Q25 quality threshold and the strictest error-elimination algorithm, handled CDR3 identification, clonotype clustering and error correction. A nonparametric unseen species model using Euler transformation provided a lower-bound estimate of total TCR beta diversity. TCRdb reprocessing: public reads trimmed at Q25 with fastp, clones called with MiXCR, in-frame beta chains kept. Entries that share a CDR3 protein sequence are merged under the most common genes and DNA. For this entry, the V and J calls and clone size follow TCRdb and not the study's own pipeline. The sample records about 840,000 distinct CDR3 sequences, 25% to 35% of which are singletons. Approximately 10% of the sample goes to the ten largest clones.

The donors were 40 or so Caucasian individuals from Russia, aged roughly 6 to 100 years, who were systemically healthy. Each donor gave about 9.2 milliliters of peripheral blood, drawn into EDTA-treated Vacutainer tubes. Ficoll-Paque density-gradient centrifugation was used to isolate PBMCs, with at least 7 million obtained per sample. Total RNA, at least 6 micrograms per sample, was extracted from PBMCs with Trizol reagent. For every donor, flow cytometry on a PBMC aliquot measured the percentage of naive CD45RAhigh/CD27high T cells. Study-wide findings and limitations: Total diversity estimates from one million sequenced T cells were considered lower bounds and underestimates. Donor CMV infection status was unknown, potentially confounding age-related changes in expanded clonotypes. Compared with the aged group, the long-lived group had more naive CD4+ T cells, fewer expanded clones and increased TCR diversity, suggesting age selection. The percentage of naive T cells measured by flow cytometry correlated strongly with observed TCR beta diversity. As age increased, observed TCR beta diversity per million T cells dropped in a roughly linear way, and a significant reduction was already evident by age around 41. Because profiling used bulk unsorted PBMCs, naive and antigen-experienced compartments could not be compared conclusively.

In addition, the sample was reused for a study of T cells of mothers and their children. The second source states: Nine systemically healthy Caucasian individuals, comprising three mothers and their six children, were included as donors. cDNA synthesis consumed the entire amount of extracted RNA, loaded at approximately 1.6 ug RNA in each 15 ul reaction. In the second PCR, the M1S primer added sample barcodes and 2-4 random nucleotides. More than 9.5 million TCR beta CDR3 reads were obtained from each mother, and some 3.2 million reads were obtained from each child. TCR recombination output is similarly shaped by thymic selection in related and unrelated pairs, with a minor effect exerted by inherited differences. Related mother-child pairs always showed normalized repertoire overlap that was slightly higher than in unrelated mother-child pairs, though the difference was never significant. No persistent microchimeric T cell clones were detected, at a sensitivity of 90 to 100 clones per million clonotypes. The study used deep NGS to compare TCR beta repertoires of mothers and children, seeking features distinguishing related mother-child pairs from unrelated individuals. On average, the children were roughly 10 +/- 4 years old, while the mothers were approximately 40 +/- 4 years old. After adapter ligation was performed with NEBNext reagents, the libraries were sequenced on an Illumina HiSeq 2000 with 100+100 nt paired-end reads. Mother and child libraries were prepared a month apart and sequenced in separate runs to prevent cross-contamination. Between about 500,000 and 2,100,000 distinct TCR beta clonotypes were identified per donor. Naive TCR beta clonotypes were estimated from low-frequency clonotypes matched to each donor's FACS-determined naive share, without sorting.

Sequencing was carried out using blood. The rearranged segments are TRBV6-5 and TRBJ1-5; no D gene can be assigned with confidence. The clonotype comes from a woman aged 40 to 50 in good health. CDR3 protein: CASSSTPHDNQPQHF. The DNA sequence is given as TGTGCCAGCAGTTCCACGCCCCATGACAATCAGCCCCAGCATTTT.